This T cell receptor beta chain was obtained from a study of T-cell memory formation after mild COVID-19. Study information: Clustering of TCRs was largely donor specific.

In the case of this clonotype: Its target is unknown.

The length of the CDR3 is 16 residues. V gave up 2 bases and J gave up 5 bases, with 17 bases separating them. The germline V gene has CDR1 MNHEY and CDR2 SVGEGT. Libraries for TCRalpha and TCRbeta carried sample barcodes and unique molecular identifiers via 5'RACE. One entry per CDR3 protein results from TCRdb running MiXCR on the 5' RACE reads. Among under 50,000 distinct CDR3 sequences listed, 25% to 30% were seen once. Broader study findings: Clones that contracted clustered mainly in CM and EM if CD4+ and in EMRA if CD8+.

Sequencing was done on a sample of PBMCs or a T cell subset sorted from them (not recorded which). This clonotype was obtained from a man between 18 and 29 years old who had mild COVID-19 (a few samples of this study predate the infection). Cell type and time point are not known. The V call is TRBV6-2 or TRBV6-3, the J call TRBJ2-3; D is undetermined. In DNA, the CDR3 is TGTGCCAGCAGTTACCGGCCGGCAGGAGTAGGAGATACGCAGTATTTT. Protein: CASSYRPAGVGDTQYF.